The rows below give T cell receptor beta chains drawn from one sample of a study of CD8 T cell repertoires and HIV-1 epitope variants. Generated by immunoSEQ multiplex PCR, the TCRdb table keeps only in-frame clones and is missing some. The sample yields about 4,800 clones, over 60% seen once. For these TCRs, the target antigens are not known. The sequencing sample was made of cultured CD8+ T cells derived from PBMCs. All receptors come from a male donor with HIV. Each CDR3 is given with its conserved first and last residue. The D gene is left open where the match is weak. A clone size is listed for some rows: how often the clone was seen (once, few, many), or a class if it is expanded.

D gene: NA
V gene: TRBV4-1
J gene: TRBJ1-2
clone size: hyperexpanded
CDR3 protein: CASSQDPPDLDYGYTF
CDR3 DNA: TGCGCCAGCAGCCAAGATCCCCCAGACTTGGACTATGGCTACACCTTC

D gene: NA
V gene: TRBV27
J gene: TRBJ2-6
clone size: NA
CDR3 protein: CASRPSPAAGANVLTF
CDR3 DNA: TGTGCCAGCAGGCCGTCCCCAGCGGCTGGGGCCAACGTCCTGACTTTC

D gene: NA
V gene: TRBV5-5
J gene: TRBJ1-5
clone size: medium-sized
CDR3 protein: CASSDHNQPQHF
CDR3 DNA: TGTGCCAGCAGCGATCACAATCAGCCCCAGCATTTT

D gene: TRBD2
V gene: TRBV7-9
J gene: TRBJ2-5
clone size: NA
CDR3 protein: CASSSSVSGRDQETQYF
CDR3 DNA: TGTGCCAGCAGCTCCTCCGTAAGCGGGAGGGACCAAGAGACCCAGTACTTC

D gene: NA
V gene: TRBV21-1
J gene: TRBJ2-3
clone size: NA
CDR3 protein: CASSKGPGATITDTQYF
CDR3 DNA: TGTGCCAGCAGCAAAGGCCCGGGGGCAACCATAACAGATACGCAGTATTTT

D gene: NA
V gene: TRBV28
J gene: TRBJ2-1
clone size: NA
CDR3 protein: CASSLEYNEQFF
CDR3 DNA: TGTGCCAGCAGTTTAGAGTACAATGAGCAGTTCTTC

D gene: NA
V gene: TRBV5-1
J gene: TRBJ1-5
clone size: NA
CDR3 protein: CASSWGTNQPQHF
CDR3 DNA: TGCGCCAGCAGCTGGGGGACCAATCAGCCCCAGCATTTT

D gene: NA
V gene: TRBV19
J gene: TRBJ2-5
clone size: NA
CDR3 protein: CASSTLSGEETQYF
CDR3 DNA: TGTGCCAGTAGTACCCTTTCGGGGGAGGAGACCCAGTACTTC

D gene: TRBD2
V gene: TRBV4-1
J gene: TRBJ2-7
clone size: NA
CDR3 protein: CASSQLAGDHEQYF
CDR3 DNA: TGCGCCAGCAGCCAACTAGCGGGAGACCACGAGCAGTACTTC

D gene: TRBD1
V gene: TRBV28
J gene: TRBJ2-5
clone size: medium-sized
CDR3 protein: CASSSPDRAQETQYF
CDR3 DNA: TGTGCCAGCAGTTCCCCGGACAGGGCCCAAGAGACCCAGTACTTC

D gene: NA
V gene: TRBV28
J gene: TRBJ2-5
clone size: NA
CDR3 protein: CASRKGKSGVYF
CDR3 DNA: TGTGCCAGCAGGAAGGGGAAGTCCGGGGTTTACTTC

D gene: NA
V gene: TRBV2
J gene: TRBJ2-7
clone size: NA
CDR3 protein: CASSSDVSAYEQYF
CDR3 DNA: TGTGCCAGCAGTTCAGATGTCTCGGCCTACGAGCAGTACTTC

D gene: TRBD1
V gene: TRBV13
J gene: TRBJ2-3
clone size: NA
CDR3 protein: CASSFLPDRVADTQYF
CDR3 DNA: TGTGCCAGCAGCTTCTTACCGGACAGGGTTGCGGATACGCAGTATTTT

D gene: TRBD1
V gene: TRBV6-4
J gene: TRBJ1-5
clone size: few
CDR3 protein: CASSHGTGGDQPQHF
CDR3 DNA: TGTGCCAGCAGTCACGGGACAGGGGGCGATCAGCCCCAGCATTTT

D gene: NA
V gene: TRBV27
J gene: TRBJ2-1
clone size: NA
CDR3 protein: CASSLKQGEGSYNEQFF
CDR3 DNA: TGTGCCAGCAGTTTAAAACAGGGTGAGGGCTCCTACAATGAGCAGTTCTTC

D gene: NA
V gene: TRBV7-8
J gene: TRBJ2-7
clone size: NA
CDR3 protein: CASSVGQDYEQYF
CDR3 DNA: TGTGCCAGCAGCGTAGGTCAGGACTACGAGCAGTACTTC

D gene: TRBD1
V gene: TRBV7-2
J gene: TRBJ2-1
clone size: NA
CDR3 protein: CASSRDRASYNEQFF
CDR3 DNA: TGTGCCAGCAGCCGAGACAGGGCATCCTACAATGAGCAGTTCTTC

D gene: TRBD2
V gene: TRBV7-9
J gene: TRBJ2-7
clone size: medium-sized
CDR3 protein: CASSLVGGGAYEQYF
CDR3 DNA: TGTGCCAGCAGCTTAGTGGGCGGGGGTGCCTACGAGCAGTACTTC

D gene: NA
V gene: TRBV4-3
J gene: TRBJ1-1
clone size: NA
CDR3 protein: CASSQDERPNTEAFF
CDR3 DNA: TGCGCCAGCAGCCAAGATGAAAGGCCGAACACTGAAGCTTTCTTT

D gene: NA
V gene: TRBV28
J gene: TRBJ2-7
clone size: NA
CDR3 protein: CASSMGRYEQYF
CDR3 DNA: TGTGCCAGCAGTATGGGCCGGTACGAGCAGTACTTC

D gene: NA
V gene: TRBV5-4
J gene: TRBJ2-5
clone size: NA
CDR3 protein: CASTPRNGYQETQYF
CDR3 DNA: TGTGCCAGCACCCCCCGGAACGGGTACCAAGAGACCCAGTACTTC

D gene: TRBD1
V gene: TRBV4-3
J gene: TRBJ1-1
clone size: NA
CDR3 protein: CASSQGTGEAEAFF
CDR3 DNA: TGCGCCAGCAGCCAGGGGACAGGAGAGGCTGAAGCTTTCTTT